Below, one T cell receptor beta chain is given with its context. This sample is part of a study of shared T cell receptors in the human thymus. Measured with immunoSEQ multiplex PCR; TCRdb has only the in-frame clones, and not every one. Found here are 700,000 or so clones, approximately 85% of them singletons; the top ten hold around 0.0099%. Germline V gene data show CDR1 as SGHRS and CDR2 as YFSETQ. CDR3 length: 17 amino acids. Between the trimmed V and J ends, which lost 7 bases and 4 bases, there was a span of 23 bases. These data also formed part of another study, on human thymus T cells.

The sample consisted of thymocytes. The chain is built from TRBV5-1 and TRBJ2-2, with a tentative D call TRBD1 (6 bases). This TCR was sampled from a girl under three years old with a congenital heart defect. CDR3 DNA sequence: TGCGCCAGCCACCAAGGGCGGACAGTGCGGGCCACCGGGGAGCTGTTTTTT. Translated, it gives CASHQGRTVRATGELFF.